This T cell receptor (beta chain) was recovered during a study of shared clonotypes between healthy human individuals. The deep-level immunoSEQ assay was used. TCRdb's copy holds only in-frame clones and misses some; the assay was immunoSEQ multiplex PCR. The profile shows 2 million to 2.5 million clones, about 90% of them singletons. The CDR3 covers 15 residues. CDR1 is SGHRS, CDR2 YFSETQ, per germline. The V end lost 0 bases, the J end lost 1 base, and 7 bases lay between the germline ends. V usage is TRBV5-1 and J usage is TRBJ1-4; a weak D match, TRBD1 (5 bases). Sequencing was performed on naive CD4+ T cells from PBMCs. The subset was: CD45RA+ positively selected. This TCR derives from a man between 18 and 35 years old in good health. Some clones in this sample may be carry-over from other donors' samples. This chain's CDR3 is CASSLAQGTNEKLFF. In DNA, the CDR3 is TGCGCCAGCAGCTTGGCTCAGGGAACTAATGAAAAACTGTTTTTT. Filled out from reference TRBV5-1 and TRBJ1-4, the complete variable domain reads KAGVTQTPRYLIKTRGQQVTLSCSPISGHRSVSWYQQTPGQGLQFLFEYFSETQRNKGNFPGRFSGRQFSNSRSEMNVSTLELGDSALYLCASSLAQGTNEKLFFGSGTQLSVL.